A single sample gave rise to the 10 T cell receptor beta chains below, sequenced in a study of blood T cell repertoires in COVID-19. Libraries were prepared by immunoSEQ multiplex PCR; TCRdb keeps only in-frame clonotypes and omits some of them. The data show approximately 190,000 clones, approximately 80% seen once. The material sequenced was peripheral blood. The source of these receptors is a human donor in a cohort sampled during active COVID-19.

The V gene is TRBV5-1, the J gene TRBJ2-1, with 11 bases fitting TRBD2. CDR1 SGHRS and CDR2 YFSETQ come from the germline V gene. This CDR3 has 19 amino acids. J was trimmed by 0 bases and V by 1 base; bases with no gene match: 9. DNA for the CDR3: TGCGCCAGCAGCTTGACCCCCCCCACTAGCGGGAGCTCCTACAATGAGCAGTTCTTC. This sequence encodes CASSLTPPTSGSSYNEQFF.

This clone appeared once. The chain combines TRBV9 with TRBJ1-2; maybe TRBD1 (5 bases). Germline CDR1 is SGDLS and CDR2 is YYNGEE. The CDR3 contains 14 residues. With 3 bases removed from V and 4 bases from J, the gap between germline ends came to 13 bases. The CDR3: CASSAGETFYGYTF. CDR3 in DNA: TGTGCCAGCAGCGCGGGGGAAACCTTCTATGGCTACACCTTC.

Written as DNA, the CDR3 is TGCGCCAGCAGCTTGGTGTCAGGGGCAGGAAACACCATATATTTT. This codes for CASSLVSGAGNTIYF. The genes are TRBV5-1 and TRBJ1-3, with a weak D call TRBD1 (6 bases). The CDR3 runs 15 residues. Trimming took off 0 bases at V and 4 bases at J, with 11 bases between the two ends. Germline-derived CDR1 and CDR2 are SGHRS and YFSETQ.

The rearrangement uses TRBV11-3 and TRBJ2-3; 9 bases are shared with TRBD1. CDR3 size: 14 residues. CDR1 and CDR2 (germline): SGHNT, YENEEA. J lost 4 bases, V lost 8 bases, and 7 bases had no gene match. CDR3 DNA sequence: TGTGCCAGCCGGGGACAGGGATATCCAGATACGCAGTATTTT. Protein sequence: CASRGQGYPDTQYF.

V and J are TRBV2 and TRBJ2-1; D gene uncertain. Germline V lookup: CDR1 SNHLY, CDR2 FYNNEI. Trimming removed 6 bases from V and 8 bases from J, with 14 bases in between. The CDR3 spans 13 residues. The CDR3 DNA follows: TGTGCCAGCAGCGAAACAAGAAACCATGAGCAGTTCTTC. Translating it yields CASSETRNHEQFF. Full variable domain (outside the CDR3, taken from reference TRBV2 and TRBJ2-1): EPEVTQTPSHQVTQMGQEVILRCVPISNHLYFYWYRQILGQKVEFLVSFYNNEISEKSEIFDDQFSVERPDGSNFTLKIRSTKLEDSAMYFCASSETRNHEQFFGPGTRLTVL.

The genes are TRBV9 and TRBJ1-5; the D gene is possibly TRBD1 (6 bases). Trimming stripped 4 bases from V and 4 bases from J, with 24 bases between. This CDR3 spans 18 amino acids. Looked up from germline, CDR1 is SGDLS and CDR2 is YYNGEE. The CDR3 spells CASSPPRSRQDKNQPQHF. Here the CDR3 DNA reads TGTGCCAGCAGCCCTCCCCGAAGCAGACAGGATAAAAATCAGCCCCAGCATTTT.

The V and J genes are TRBV9 and TRBJ2-3; TRBD1 matches at 7 bases. The CDR3 totals 17 residues. The junction had 11 bases not matched to a gene; V was cut back by 4 bases and J by 0 bases. Germline V gene lookup returns CDR1 SGDLS and CDR2 YYNGEE. The CDR3 reads CASSPQWGQSSTDTQYF. The CDR3 DNA reads as TGTGCCAGCAGCCCTCAGTGGGGACAGTCTAGCACAGATACGCAGTATTTT.

This chain connects TRBV24-1 to TRBJ2-1, with a weak D call TRBD2 (5 bases). Germline values: CDR1 KGHDR, CDR2 SFDVKD. Trimming stripped 3 bases from V and 2 bases from J, with 10 bases between. CDR3 length equals 15 residues. CDR3 loop: CATSDSGKPYNEQFF. The CDR3 bases are TGTGCCACCAGTGATAGCGGTAAGCCCTACAATGAGCAGTTCTTC.

V and J are TRBV19 and TRBJ2-5; 7 positions match TRBD2. V shed 5 bases and J 4 bases; nucleotides not matched to a gene: 4. The CDR3 totals 13 residues. Germline CDR1 reads LNHDA; CDR2 reads SQIVND (reference sequence). The CDR3, as DNA: TGTGCCAGTAGTTTCGGACTAGGAGAGACCCAGTACTTC. Residues: CASSFGLGETQYF.

The DNA for the CDR3 is TGCGCCAGCCGGACAGGGGGTGAGAATGAGCAGTTCTTC. It is translated as CASRTGGENEQFF. The chain joins TRBV5-1 to TRBJ2-1; 10 positions match TRBD1. Trimming took 7 bases from V and 7 from J; bases not matched to a gene: 5. Germline V gene lookup returns CDR1 SGHRS and CDR2 YFSETQ. The CDR3 runs 13 residues. Together with reference TRBV5-1 and TRBJ2-1, the CDR3 gives the full variable domain: KAGVTQTPRYLIKTRGQQVTLSCSPISGHRSVSWYQQTPGQGLQFLFEYFSETQRNKGNFPGRFSGRQFSNSRSEMNVSTLELGDSALYLCASRTGGENEQFFGPGTRLTVL.